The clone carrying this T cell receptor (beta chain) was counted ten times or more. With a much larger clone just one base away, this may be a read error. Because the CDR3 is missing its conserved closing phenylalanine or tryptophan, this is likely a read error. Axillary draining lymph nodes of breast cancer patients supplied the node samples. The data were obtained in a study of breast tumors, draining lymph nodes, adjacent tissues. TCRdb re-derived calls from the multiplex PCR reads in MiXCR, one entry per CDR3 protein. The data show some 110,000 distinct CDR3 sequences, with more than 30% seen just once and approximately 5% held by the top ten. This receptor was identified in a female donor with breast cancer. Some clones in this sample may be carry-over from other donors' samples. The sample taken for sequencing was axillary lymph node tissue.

CDR3: CASSRETVGGYTS. The CDR3 DNA sequence: TGTGCCAGCAGCAGGGAAACAGTCGGGGGCTACACCTCC. This chain links TRBV9 with TRBJ1-2; D unresolved. The CDR3 loop spans 13 amino acids. Trimming shortened V by 4 bases and J by 8 bases, and 15 bases separated the two germline ends. CDR1 is SGDLS and CDR2 is YYNGEE in the germline V gene.